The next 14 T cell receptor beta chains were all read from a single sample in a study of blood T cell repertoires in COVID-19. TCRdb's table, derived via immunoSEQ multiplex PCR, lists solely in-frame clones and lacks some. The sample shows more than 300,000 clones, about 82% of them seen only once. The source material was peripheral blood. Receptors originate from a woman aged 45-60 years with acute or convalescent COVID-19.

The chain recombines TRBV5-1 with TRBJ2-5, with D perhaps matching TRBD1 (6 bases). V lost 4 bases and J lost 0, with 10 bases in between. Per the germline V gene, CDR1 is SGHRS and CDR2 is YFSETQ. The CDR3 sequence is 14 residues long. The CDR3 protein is CASSTTGNQETQYF. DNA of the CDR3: TGCGCCAGCAGCACCACAGGGAACCAAGAGACCCAGTACTTC.

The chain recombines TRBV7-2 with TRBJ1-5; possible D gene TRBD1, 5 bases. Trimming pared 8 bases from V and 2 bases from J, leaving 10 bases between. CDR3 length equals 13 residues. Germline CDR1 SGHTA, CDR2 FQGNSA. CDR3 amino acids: CASSIRGNQPQHF. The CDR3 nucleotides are TGTGCCAGCTCCATCAGGGGCAATCAGCCCCAGCATTTT.

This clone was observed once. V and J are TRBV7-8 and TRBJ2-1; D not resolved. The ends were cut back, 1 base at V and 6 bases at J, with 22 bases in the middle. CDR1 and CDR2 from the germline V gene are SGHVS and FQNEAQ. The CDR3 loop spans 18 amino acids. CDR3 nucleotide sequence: TGTGCCAGCAGCTTAGATCTCCTCGAAGTAAAGCAGGTCAATGAGCAGTTCTTC. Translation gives CASSLDLLEVKQVNEQFF.

The CDR3 spells CASSAGQGYTEAFF. The CDR3 nucleotides are TGTGCCAGCAGCGCCGGACAGGGTTACACTGAAGCTTTCTTT. The V gene is TRBV11-1, the J gene TRBJ1-1; 8 positions match TRBD1. V shed 5 bases, J shed 3 bases, and the junction held 5 bases outside the gene matches. Germline V gene data show CDR1 as SGHAT and CDR2 as FQDESV (reference sequence). The CDR3 is 14 amino acids.

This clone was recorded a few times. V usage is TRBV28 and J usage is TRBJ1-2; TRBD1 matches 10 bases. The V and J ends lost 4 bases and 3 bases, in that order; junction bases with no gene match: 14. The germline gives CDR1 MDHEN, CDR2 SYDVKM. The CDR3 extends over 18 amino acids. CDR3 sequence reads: CASSSRTGQGPGYYGYTF. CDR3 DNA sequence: TGTGCCAGCAGTTCCCGAACGGGACAGGGGCCCGGATACTATGGCTACACCTTC.

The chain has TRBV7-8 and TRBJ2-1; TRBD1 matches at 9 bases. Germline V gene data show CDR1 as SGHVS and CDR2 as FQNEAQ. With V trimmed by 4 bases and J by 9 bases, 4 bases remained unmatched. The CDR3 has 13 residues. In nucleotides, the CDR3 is TGTGCCAGCAGCTCGGGACAGGGCGGTGAGCAGTTCTTC. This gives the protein CASSSGQGGEQFF.

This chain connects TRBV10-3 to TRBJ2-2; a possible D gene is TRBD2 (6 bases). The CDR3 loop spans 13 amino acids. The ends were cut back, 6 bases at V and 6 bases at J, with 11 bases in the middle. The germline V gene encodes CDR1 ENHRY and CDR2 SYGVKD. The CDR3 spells CAISGSWAGELFF. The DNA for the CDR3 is TGTGCCATCAGCGGGAGTTGGGCCGGGGAGCTGTTTTTT.

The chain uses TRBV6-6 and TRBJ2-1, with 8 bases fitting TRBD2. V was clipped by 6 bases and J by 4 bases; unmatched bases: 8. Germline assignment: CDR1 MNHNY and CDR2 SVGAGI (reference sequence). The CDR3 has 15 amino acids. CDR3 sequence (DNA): TGTGCCAGCAGAACCAAGCGGGAGTTATACAATGAGCAGTTCTTC. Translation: CASRTKRELYNEQFF.

The DNA for the CDR3 is TGCGCCAGCAGCCAATCCGGGACTAGCGGGAGTTCGGATACGCAGTATTTT. Translated, it gives CASSQSGTSGSSDTQYF. This chain joins TRBV4-3 and TRBJ2-3, with 14 nucleotides matching TRBD2. This CDR3 contains 17 residues. Germline V gene sequence: CDR1 LGHNA, CDR2 YSLEER. V lost 2 bases to trimming and J lost 6 bases; unmatched junction nucleotides: 7.

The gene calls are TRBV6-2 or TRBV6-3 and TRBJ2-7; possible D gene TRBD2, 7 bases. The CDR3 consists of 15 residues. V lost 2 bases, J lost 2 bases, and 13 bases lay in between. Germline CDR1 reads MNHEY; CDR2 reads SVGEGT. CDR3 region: CASSYEVGGPYEQYF. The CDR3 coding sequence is TGTGCCAGCAGTTACGAGGTGGGGGGGCCCTACGAGCAGTACTTC.

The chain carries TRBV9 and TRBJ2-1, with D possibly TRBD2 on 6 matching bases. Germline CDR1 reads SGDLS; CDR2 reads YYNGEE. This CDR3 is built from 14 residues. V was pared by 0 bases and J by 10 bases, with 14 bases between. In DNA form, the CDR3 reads TGTGCCAGCAGCGTAGGGGGGGTCTCTCTCGAGCAGTTCTTC. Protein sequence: CASSVGGVSLEQFF.

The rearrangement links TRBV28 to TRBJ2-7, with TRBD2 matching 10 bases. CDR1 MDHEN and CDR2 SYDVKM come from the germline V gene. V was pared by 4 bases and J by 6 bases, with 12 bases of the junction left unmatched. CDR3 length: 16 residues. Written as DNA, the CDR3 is TGTGCCAGCAGTTCCCCCGGGGCTAGCGGGAGCCTCGAGCAGTACTTC. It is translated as CASSSPGASGSLEQYF.

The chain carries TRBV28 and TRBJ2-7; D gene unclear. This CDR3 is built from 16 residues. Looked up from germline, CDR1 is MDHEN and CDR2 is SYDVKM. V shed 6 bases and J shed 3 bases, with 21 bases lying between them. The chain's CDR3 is CASSSPVDFAVYEQYF. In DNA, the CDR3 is TGTGCCAGCAGCTCTCCCGTAGACTTCGCCGTCTACGAGCAGTACTTC.

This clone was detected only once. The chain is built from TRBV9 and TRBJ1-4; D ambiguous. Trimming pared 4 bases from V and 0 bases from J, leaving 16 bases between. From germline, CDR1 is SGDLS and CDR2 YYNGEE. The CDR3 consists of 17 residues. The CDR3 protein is CASSRLQSGATNEKLFF. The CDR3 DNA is TGTGCCAGCAGCCGACTACAAAGCGGGGCAACTAATGAAAAACTGTTTTTT.